The next 20 T cell receptor beta chains were all read from a single sample in a study of molecular identifiers for immune sequencing clone quantification. TCRdb redid the calling of the PCR reads with MiXCR, one entry per CDR3 protein. The sample records hundreds of thousands of distinct CDR3 sequences, 25% being singletons. Specimen: naive CD8+ T cells from blood, with Jurkat cell RNA spiked in. Subset specified: FACS-sorted CD8+CD4-CCR7+CD45RA+ naive T cells. Source of these receptors: a human donor in good health. Some libraries in this study had Jurkat cell RNA spiked in.

The rearrangement links TRBV9 to TRBJ2-3; 13 bases align to TRBD2. The CDR3 contains 15 residues. Germline V gene sequence: CDR1 SGDLS, CDR2 YYNGEE. Trimming removed 5 bases from V and 4 bases from J; junction bases left unmatched: 4. The CDR3 region has the DNA TGTGCCAGCAGTGGACTAGCGGGAGTTGCAGATACGCAGTATTTT. Translated: CASSGLAGVADTQYF.

There are many counts of this clonotype. V and J are TRBV7-9 and TRBJ2-3; no reliable D call. Trimming stripped 1 base from V and 0 bases from J, with 5 bases between. Germline V lookup: CDR1 SEHNR, CDR2 FQNEAQ (reference sequence). The CDR3 sequence is 14 residues long. The CDR3 bases are TGTGCCAGCAGCTTAGGTCCCAGCACAGATACGCAGTATTTT. Amino acid sequence: CASSLGPSTDTQYF. The whole variable domain, filled in from reference TRBV7-9 and TRBJ2-3, reads DTGVSQNPRHKITKRGQNVTFRCDPISEHNRLYWYRQTLGQGPEFLTYFQNEAQLEKSRLLSDRFSAERPKGSFSTLEIQRTEQGDSAMYLCASSLGPSTDTQYFGPGTRLTVL.

In the case of this clonotype: A read error may account for a junction end that differs from germline. This rearrangement joins TRBV4-3 to TRBJ2-1; TRBD2 matches at 9 bases. The CDR3 is made up of 16 amino acids. CDR1 is LGHNA and CDR2 is YSLEER in the germline V gene. CDR3 loop: CASSPQGLASYSEQFF. CDR3 in DNA: TGCGCCAGCAGCCCCCAAGGACTAGCGTCCTACAGTGAGCAGTTCTTC.

The V and J genes are TRBV27 and TRBJ2-3; D ambiguous. The V and J ends lost 1 base and 0 bases respectively, with 11 bases between them. The CDR3 consists of 16 residues. CDR1 is MNHEY and CDR2 is SMNVEV in the germline V gene (reference sequence). The CDR3 DNA follows: TGTGCCAGCAGTTTATATCCAGTGACTAGCACAGATACGCAGTATTTT. It codes for CASSLYPVTSTDTQYF.

In its sample, this clonotype was seen many times. The rearrangement joins TRBV7-8 to TRBJ2-3, with 12 bases that match TRBD2. Trimming took 6 bases from V and 0 from J; bases not matched to a gene: 10. CDR3 length equals 18 residues. In germline, CDR1 is SGHVS, CDR2 FQNEAQ. The CDR3 nucleotides are TGTGCCAGCAGTTTGACTAGCGGGGGCACAGGTAGCACAGATACGCAGTATTTT. As protein: CASSLTSGGTGSTDTQYF.

CDR3 loop: CASCGWTEVRSYVDTEAFF. CDR3 DNA sequence: TGTGCCAGCTGTGGCTGGACAGAGGTCCGCAGTTATGTAGACACTGAAGCTTTCTTT. The genes are TRBV12-3 or TRBV12-4 and TRBJ1-1; the D gene is possibly TRBD1 (6 bases). The CDR3 runs 19 residues. With 8 bases removed from V and 3 bases from J, the gap between germline ends came to 31 bases.

At least ten counts were recorded for this clonotype. The gene calls are TRBV2 and TRBJ2-3; 8 bases are shared with TRBD2. With V trimmed by 0 bases and J by 0 bases, 5 bases remained unmatched. Germline CDR1 reads SNHLY; CDR2 reads FYNNEI. This CDR3 is 17 amino acids long. CDR3 region: CASSEAGKRGSTDTQYF. CDR3 nucleotide sequence: TGTGCCAGCAGTGAAGCGGGAAAGCGGGGGAGCACAGATACGCAGTATTTT.

Regarding this clonotype: Mismatch with germline at one junction end may stem from a read error. The chain has TRBV27 and TRBJ2-5; D tentatively fits TRBD1 or TRBD2 (5 bases each). Germline CDR1 reads MNHEY; CDR2 reads SMNVEV (reference sequence). This CDR3 comprises 14 residues. The CDR3 DNA sequence: TGTGCCAGCAGTTTATTAGGGGAGCAAGAGACCCGGTACTTC. Residues: CASSLLGEQETRYF.

This chain connects TRBV9 to TRBJ2-7, with D unclear. The germline V gene encodes CDR1 SGDLS and CDR2 YYNGEE. The CDR3 covers 15 residues. With 0 bases removed from V and 5 bases from J, the gap between germline ends came to 15 bases. The DNA of the CDR3 is TGTGCCAGCAGCGTAGCTGCGTACAGTTTAAACGAGCAGTACTTC. Its protein product is CASSVAAYSLNEQYF. The whole variable domain, filled in from reference TRBV9 and TRBJ2-7, reads DSGVTQTPKHLITATGQRVTLRCSPRSGDLSVYWYQQSLDQGLQFLIQYYNGEERAKGNILERFSAQQFPDLHSELNLSSLELGDSALYFCASSVAAYSLNEQYFGPGTRLTVT.

This clonotype turned up a few times. The J gene is TRBJ2-3, the V gene TRBV3-1; TRBD2 agrees at 10 bases. From germline, CDR1 is LGHDT and CDR2 YNNKEL (reference sequence). V shed 0 bases, J shed 6 bases, and the junction held 6 bases outside the gene matches. The CDR3 totals 16 residues. CDR3: CASSQEAGGPGDTQYF. The CDR3 coding sequence is TGTGCCAGCAGCCAAGAAGCGGGGGGGCCAGGGGATACGCAGTATTTT.

This clonotype was observed at least ten times. The chain employs TRBV29-1 and TRBJ2-5; D is undetermined. The V gene's germline CDR1 is SQVTM and CDR2 ANQGSEA. CDR3 length equals 15 residues. With 0 bases removed from V and 2 bases from J, the gap between germline ends came to 13 bases. In DNA form, the CDR3 reads TGCAGCGTTGAAGAAGCCAGACGAATTCAAGAGACCCAGTACTTC. Translated, it gives CSVEEARRIQETQYF.

This clonotype was counted between two and nine times. V and J are TRBV9 and TRBJ1-6; 8 nucleotides line up with TRBD1. V lost 2 bases to trimming and J lost 4 bases; unmatched junction nucleotides: 5. Per the germline V gene, CDR1 is SGDLS and CDR2 is YYNGEE. This CDR3 region has 16 residues. The CDR3 nucleotides read TGTGCCAGCAGCGTTAGGGACAGGTGGTATAATTCACCCCTCCACTTT. Translated, it gives CASSVRDRWYNSPLHF.

The chain carries TRBV19 and TRBJ1-1; D gene ambiguous. The V gene's germline CDR1 is LNHDA and CDR2 SQIVND (reference sequence). V was shortened by 9 bases and J by 6 bases, with 17 bases between the two germline ends. The CDR3 is 13 amino acids. CDR3 amino acids: CASTPEPGPEAFF. The CDR3 DNA is TGTGCCAGCACCCCCGAGCCGGGCCCTGAAGCTTTCTTT. The whole variable domain, filled in from reference TRBV19 and TRBJ1-1, reads DGGITQSPKYLFRKEGQNVTLSCEQNLNHDAMYWYRQDPGQGLRLIYYSQIVNDFQKGDIAEGYSVSREKKESFPLTVTSAQKNPTAFYLCASTPEPGPEAFFGQGTRLTVV.

The genes are TRBV28 and TRBJ2-7, with D hard to call. Germline loops: CDR1 MDHEN, CDR2 SYDVKM. The V end was cut by 3 bases, the J end by 2 bases, with 8 bases between. The CDR3 covers 13 residues. In nucleotides, the CDR3 is TGTGCCAGCAGTTTGGAGATTACCTACGAGCAGTACTTC. Protein sequence: CASSLEITYEQYF.

The rearrangement joins TRBV4-2 to TRBJ1-3, with 7 bases fitting TRBD1. The CDR3 is 17 amino acids. Germline V gene sequence: CDR1 LGHNA, CDR2 YNFKEQ. V gave up 4 bases and J gave up 1 base; unmatched junction bases: 10. The CDR3: CASSPRTGRESGNTIYF. The CDR3 bases are TGTGCCAGCAGCCCCAGGACAGGAAGGGAGTCTGGAAACACCATATATTTT.

This clonotype turned up a few times. The chain links TRBV20-1 to TRBJ1-6; TRBD1 matches at 10 bases. The V gene end was trimmed by 0 bases and the J gene end by 2 bases; junction bases not matched to a gene: 7. The CDR3 contains 18 residues. CDR1 is DFQATT, CDR2 SNEGSKA, per germline (reference sequence). The CDR3 region is CSARDRQGARPYNSPLHF. The CDR3 bases are TGCAGTGCTAGAGACAGACAGGGGGCGAGGCCCTATAATTCACCCCTCCACTTT.

This clonotype showed up just once. A much larger clone is a single base away; this may be a read error. The V call is TRBV29-1, the J call TRBJ2-5, with 7 bases lining up with TRBD2. CDR1 is SQVTM, CDR2 ANQGSEA, per germline. This CDR3 spans 11 amino acids. Losses at the gene ends were 7 bases for V and 11 bases for J; bases not matched to a gene: 10. The CDR3 loop reads CSAVGEGRQYF. Here the CDR3 DNA reads TGCAGCGCTGTTGGGGAGGGACGGCAGTACTTC. Based on the CDR3 plus reference TRBV29-1 and TRBJ2-5, the full variable domain is SAVISQKPSRDICQRGTSLTIQCQVDSQVTMMFWYRQQPGQSLTLIATANQGSEATYESGFVIDKFPISRPNLTFSTLTVSNMSPEDSSIYLCSAVGEGRQYFGPGTRLLVL.

This clonotype was observed a few times. The gene calls are TRBV7-3 and TRBJ2-6; possible D gene TRBD1, 5 bases. The CDR3 runs 15 residues. Per the germline V gene, CDR1 is SGHTA and CDR2 is FQGTGA. The germline V and J ends were trimmed by 4 bases and 3 bases, with 10 bases remaining between them. The CDR3 here is CASSSSGFGANVLTF. The CDR3 DNA sequence: TGTGCCAGCAGCTCTTCAGGGTTTGGGGCCAACGTCCTGACTTTC.

This chain joins TRBV29-1 and TRBJ1-3; D may be TRBD1 (6 bases). V was cut by 2 bases and J by 4 bases, with 15 bases left in between. Germline CDR1 SQVTM, CDR2 ANQGSEA. The CDR3 is 15 residues long. The CDR3 region is CSVEIWGPAGNTIYF. The CDR3 DNA follows: TGCAGCGTTGAAATTTGGGGGCCAGCCGGAAACACCATATATTTT.

This clonotype has a handful of counts. The gene calls are TRBV20-1 and TRBJ2-7; 11 bases match TRBD2. Germline V lookup: CDR1 DFQATT, CDR2 SNEGSKA (reference sequence). The CDR3 has 15 residues. Trimming cost V 5 bases and J 3 bases; bases outside gene matches: 9. The CDR3: CSALPTSGAIYEQYF. The DNA for the CDR3 is TGCAGTGCTCTCCCGACTAGCGGGGCCATCTACGAGCAGTACTTC.